The 31 T cell receptor beta chains presented below share a single source sample, sequenced in a study of OX40 agonist ivuxolimab in advanced cancers. The assay was immunoSEQ multiplex PCR, and TCRdb's table has in-frame clones only and misses some. The profile shows tens of thousands of clones, around 74% of them singletons. The sequencing used CD4+ or CD8+ T cells sorted from blood, collected in a trial of the OX40 agonist ivuxolimab. Every receptor here comes from an adult with an advanced solid tumor such as melanoma, head and neck, liver or kidney cancer.

This sequence joins TRBV19 and TRBJ2-6, with D tentatively TRBD1 (6 bases). The CDR3 sequence is 19 residues long. The germline V gene has CDR1 LNHDA and CDR2 SQIVND (reference sequence). Trimming took off 6 bases at V and 4 bases at J, with 25 bases between the two ends. CDR3 sequence reads: CASRPYEGQGSGGANVLTF. The CDR3 nucleotides are TGTGCCAGTAGACCCTATGAGGGGCAGGGGTCGGGAGGGGCCAACGTCCTGACTTTC.

This clone is labeled as medium-sized. The chain has TRBV7-9 and TRBJ1-1; D is possibly TRBD1 (6 bases). V lost 8 bases to trimming and J lost 4 bases, with 14 bases between them. The CDR3 runs to 13 residues. Per the germline V gene, CDR1 is SEHNR and CDR2 is FQNEAQ (reference sequence). Here the CDR3 reads CASGQGLGTEAFF. Here the CDR3 DNA reads TGTGCCAGCGGCCAGGGGTTGGGCACTGAAGCTTTCTTT.

This chain joins TRBV29-1 and TRBJ2-3; TRBD2 is a possible D gene (5 bases). The CDR3 length is 14 residues. The V gene's germline CDR1 is SQVTM and CDR2 ANQGSEA. Trimming shortened V by 4 bases and J by 2 bases, and 13 bases separated the two germline ends. CDR3 sequence (DNA): TGCAGCGTTGTGCTGGCGGGTAACACAGATACGCAGTATTTT. Translating gives CSVVLAGNTDTQYF.

This sequence joins TRBV10-3 and TRBJ1-1; D call uncertain. The V end lost 3 bases, the J end lost 5 bases, and 4 bases lay between the germline ends. CDR1 is ENHRY and CDR2 is SYGVKD in the germline V gene. The CDR3 is 11 amino acids. The CDR3 reads CAISDGTEAFF. The CDR3 bases are TGTGCCATCAGTGACGGAACTGAAGCTTTCTTT.

V and J are TRBV19 and TRBJ2-2, with 10 nucleotides matching TRBD1. The J segment lost 3 bases and the V segment lost 6 bases, leaving 4 bases of the junction unmatched. The CDR3 covers 15 residues. Germline-derived CDR1 and CDR2 are LNHDA and SQIVND (reference sequence). The CDR3 region is CASRGTGVYTGELFF. As DNA, the CDR3 is TGTGCCAGTAGGGGGACAGGGGTATACACCGGGGAGCTGTTTTTT.

V usage is TRBV6-6 and J usage is TRBJ2-7, with TRBD1 matching over 8 bases. In germline, CDR1 is MNHNY, CDR2 SVGAGI (reference sequence). This CDR3 comprises 15 residues. The J segment lost 2 bases and the V segment lost 4 bases, leaving 7 bases of the junction unmatched. CDR3 sequence (DNA): TGTGCCAGCAGTTCTCAGGGGGCCGACGCCTACGAGCAGTACTTC. Its translation: CASSSQGADAYEQYF.

The V call is TRBV5-8, the J call TRBJ2-4, with 11 bases fitting TRBD2. The V segment lost 3 bases and the J segment 0 bases; nucleotides outside the gene matches: 11. There are 19 residues in the CDR3. Germline loops: CDR1 SGHTS, CDR2 YDEGEE. The CDR3 DNA reads as TGTGCCAGCAGCTCCTCCGGGACTAGCGGCCTTTTAGCCAAAAACATTCAGTACTTC. Amino acids: CASSSSGTSGLLAKNIQYF.

V gene TRBV21-1 combines with J gene TRBJ2-1. TRBV21-1 is recorded as a pseudogene. This CDR3 comprises 17 residues. This chain's CDR3 is CASSPPRDREWDNEQFF. The CDR3 DNA reads as TGTGCCAGCAGCCCACCGAGGGACCGAGAGTGGGACAATGAGCAGTTCTTC.

This clone appeared a single time. The chain joins TRBV5-4 to TRBJ2-1; 8 bases line up with TRBD2. V lost 4 bases and J lost 0; bases outside the gene matches: 6. Looked up from germline, CDR1 is SGHNT and CDR2 is YYREEE (reference sequence). The CDR3 consists of 16 residues. Written as DNA, the CDR3 is TGTGCCAGCAGCCCTGGAAGCGGGAGCTCCTACAATGAGCAGTTCTTC. Translated: CASSPGSGSSYNEQFF.

The rearrangement joins TRBV30 to TRBJ1-1; no firm D call. CDR3 length equals 13 residues. Germline CDR1 GTSNPN, CDR2 SVGIG (reference sequence). The germline V and J ends were trimmed by 3 bases and 5 bases, with 13 bases remaining between them. This CDR3 reads CAWRPGKDTEAFF. Here the CDR3 DNA reads TGTGCCTGGAGGCCCGGGAAAGATACTGAAGCTTTCTTT.

This sequence joins TRBV4-3 and TRBJ2-7; 8 nucleotides line up with TRBD1. The V gene end was trimmed by 1 base and the J gene end by 6 bases; junction bases not matched to a gene: 8. The germline V gene encodes CDR1 LGHNA and CDR2 YSLEER. The CDR3 contains 15 residues. The DNA of the CDR3 is TGCGCCAGCAGCCAAGGAACAGGGGGTCTCTCCGAGCAGTACTTC. Residues: CASSQGTGGLSEQYF.

This chain connects TRBV2 to TRBJ1-1; no clear D gene. This CDR3 has 17 residues. Germline-derived CDR1 and CDR2 are SNHLY and FYNNEI. V gave up 4 bases and J gave up 4 bases, with 22 bases separating them. CDR3 coding DNA: TGTGCCAGCAGTGTAGTGACCCAGGCCCTTGGCGGCACTGAAGCTTTCTTT. It translates to CASSVVTQALGGTEAFF.

This clone was detected only once. The chain combines TRBV11-2 with TRBJ1-1; D gene unclear. The CDR3 is 15 amino acids. Per the germline V gene, CDR1 is SGHAT and CDR2 is FQNNGV. Trimming took 4 bases from V and 0 from J, leaving 12 bases between them. DNA for the CDR3: TGTGCCAGCAGCTGGCTTGGAGGTGTGAACACTGAAGCTTTCTTT. Protein sequence: CASSWLGGVNTEAFF.

The rearrangement joins TRBV5-6 to TRBJ2-7; D perhaps matches TRBD1 (5 bases). Deletions cut 2 bases from V and 6 bases from J, with 9 bases between. CDR3 length equals 12 residues. CDR1 is SGHDT, CDR2 YYEEEE, per germline. CDR3 bases: TGTGCCAGCAGCTTCGATAGGGGCGAGCAGTACTTC. Translated, it gives CASSFDRGEQYF.

This clone was picked up one time. The CDR3 protein is CASSLDRSYNSPLHF. CDR3 nucleotides: TGTGCCAGCAGCCTGGACAGGTCCTATAATTCACCCCTCCACTTT. The chain joins TRBV6-5 to TRBJ1-6; 7 nucleotides align to TRBD1. This CDR3 is 15 amino acids long. Germline loops: CDR1 MNHEY, CDR2 SVGAGI. The junction had 3 bases not matched to a gene; V was cut back by 6 bases and J by 1 base.

The V call is TRBV21-1, the J call TRBJ2-7; the listed D gene, TRBD2, was not tested against the DNA. TRBV21-1 is a pseudogene segment. The CDR3 runs to 15 residues. Here the CDR3 reads CASSKGLAGGNEQYF. CDR3 bases: TGTGCCAGCAGCAAAGGACTAGCGGGAGGGAACGAGCAGTACTTC.

The chain couples TRBV7-2 to TRBJ2-7; the match to TRBD2 covers 11 bases. Trimming took 5 bases from V and 2 from J; bases not matched to a gene: 5. The V gene's germline CDR1 is SGHTA and CDR2 FQGNSA. CDR3 length: 15 amino acids. CDR3 sequence: CASSETSGVTYEQYF. The CDR3, as DNA: TGTGCCAGCAGCGAGACTAGCGGGGTAACCTACGAGCAGTACTTC.

The chain is built from TRBV5-6 and TRBJ1-6; TRBD1 agrees at 10 bases. V dropped 1 base and J dropped 6; count of bases not matched to a gene: 1. The CDR3 is made up of 15 amino acids. CDR1 and CDR2 from the germline V gene are SGHDT and YYEEEE. CDR3 nucleotide sequence: TGTGCCAGCAGCTTGCGGGACAGGGGTAATTCACCCCTCCACTTT. This translates into CASSLRDRGNSPLHF. Complete variable domain (other parts from reference TRBV5-6 and TRBJ1-6): DAGVTQSPTHLIKTRGQQVTLRCSPKSGHDTVSWYQQALGQGPQFIFQYYEEEERQRGNFPDRFSGHQFPNYSSELNVNALLLGDSALYLCASSLRDRGNSPLHFGNGTRLTVT.

Only a few counts were recorded for this clone. This chain uses TRBV11-2 with TRBJ1-1, with a weak D call TRBD1 (6 bases). The CDR3 extends over 14 amino acids. Germline V CDR1 and CDR2: SGHAT, FQNNGV. Trimming took off 5 bases at V and 2 bases at J, with 12 bases between the two ends. CDR3 amino acids: CASSLTQGNTEAFF. In DNA, the CDR3 is TGTGCCAGCAGCCTAACACAGGGAAACACTGAAGCTTTCTTT.

The chain is built from TRBV11-2 and TRBJ1-6, with 7 bases that match TRBD1. The CDR3 totals 14 residues. V was pared by 3 bases and J by 8 bases, with 4 bases of the junction left unmatched. Germline CDR1 reads SGHAT; CDR2 reads FQNNGV. CDR3 loop: CASSFVRGDSPLHF. The CDR3 bases are TGTGCCAGCAGCTTCGTCAGGGGGGATTCACCCCTCCACTTT.

The chain recombines TRBV7-6 with TRBJ2-6, with D unclear. The CDR3 sequence is 14 residues long. The V end was cut by 5 bases, the J end by 3 bases, with 8 bases between. Germline V lookup: CDR1 SGHVS, CDR2 FNYEAQ. The CDR3 protein is CASSRGNGANVLTF. In DNA form, the CDR3 reads TGTGCCAGCAGCCGTGGGAATGGGGCCAACGTCCTGACTTTC.

This chain connects TRBV2 to TRBJ1-2; unclear D gene. There are 16 residues in the CDR3. V was cut by 1 base and J by 4 bases, with 16 bases left in between. Germline assignment: CDR1 SNHLY and CDR2 FYNNEI. DNA of the CDR3: TGTGCCAGCAGTGAAGTTGCAGTGACCCCCTCCTATGGCTACACCTTC. Its translation: CASSEVAVTPSYGYTF.

V and J are TRBV4-3 and TRBJ1-4; the match to TRBD1 covers 7 bases. Germline values: CDR1 LGHNA, CDR2 YSLEER. V lost 5 bases and J lost 4; bases outside the gene matches: 4. The CDR3 spans 14 residues. The DNA for the CDR3 is TGCGCCAGCAGCATCCGACAGGGTAATGAAAAACTGTTTTTT. Translation: CASSIRQGNEKLFF.

Notes on this clone: This specimen includes other DNA sequences encoding the same CDR3. The V gene is TRBV7-9, the J gene TRBJ1-4; D gene uncertain. This CDR3 region has 12 residues. The V and J ends lost 5 bases and 7 bases respectively, with 8 bases between them. Germline-derived CDR1 and CDR2 are SEHNR and FQNEAQ (reference sequence). The CDR3 nucleotides read TGTGCCAGCAGCCCGGAGGGTGAAAAACTGTTTTTT. It yields the protein CASSPEGEKLFF.

This clone was recorded a few times. The rearrangement joins TRBV30 to TRBJ2-2; D unresolved. V was shortened by 4 bases and J by 4 bases, with 4 bases between the two germline ends. The CDR3 runs 11 residues. Germline lookup yields CDR1 GTSNPN and CDR2 SVGIG (reference sequence). CDR3 nucleotide sequence: TGTGCCTGGATCGGCACCGGGGAGCTGTTTTTT. Residues: CAWIGTGELFF. Complete variable domain (other parts from reference TRBV30 and TRBJ2-2): SQTIHQWPATLVQPVGSPLSLECTVEGTSNPNLYWYRQAAGRGLQLLFYSVGIGQISSEVPQNLSASRPQDRQFILSSKKLLLSDSGFYLCAWIGTGELFFGEGSRLTVL.

A few counts support this clone. V and J are TRBV5-4 and TRBJ1-1; D not resolved. The germline CDR1 and CDR2 sequences are SGHNT and YYREEE (reference sequence). V shed 0 bases and J shed 12 bases, with 21 bases lying between them. This CDR3 contains 15 residues. CDR3 sequence reads: CASSLEWETSSMPFF. CDR3 DNA: TGTGCCAGCAGCTTGGAGTGGGAGACTAGTTCAATGCCTTTCTTT.

J is TRBJ2-3 and V is TRBV5-1; D gene ambiguous. Germline-derived CDR1 and CDR2 are SGHRS and YFSETQ. Deletions cut 0 bases from V and 0 bases from J, with 8 bases between. This CDR3 comprises 15 residues. The CDR3, as DNA: TGCGCCAGCAGCTTGGATGGACCCAGCACAGATACGCAGTATTTT. Translating it yields CASSLDGPSTDTQYF.

This clone has only a few counts. DNA of the CDR3: TGCGCCAGCACTCAGGACTCGTGGGGAACCCAGTACTTC. Translation: CASTQDSWGTQYF. The genes are TRBV5-1 and TRBJ2-5, with a tentative D call TRBD2 (5 bases). Germline values: CDR1 SGHRS, CDR2 YFSETQ. CDR3 size: 13 residues. The V gene lost 6 bases and the J gene lost 8 bases, with 17 bases spanning the gap.

Remarks on this clone: One junction end disagrees with the germline gene, perhaps due to a read error. The V gene is TRBV10-3, the J gene TRBJ2-2, with D unclear. CDR1 ENHRY and CDR2 SYGVKD come from the germline V gene. The CDR3 spans 14 residues. The CDR3 reads CATSKDGNTGELFF. CDR3 nucleotides: TGTGCCACCAGTAAGGACGGAAACACCGGGGAGCTGTTTTTT.

V usage is TRBV30 and J usage is TRBJ2-7; 8 nucleotides match TRBD1. With 7 bases clipped from V and 5 bases from J, the junction kept 7 bases outside the gene matches. From germline, CDR1 is GTSNPN and CDR2 SVGIG (reference sequence). The length of the CDR3 is 12 residues. As DNA, the CDR3 is TGTGCCTTTGGACAGGGTGCCAACGAGCAGTACTTC. It yields the protein CAFGQGANEQYF.

This clone was recorded a few times. The rearrangement joins TRBV18 to TRBJ1-5; D unresolved. Looked up from germline, CDR1 is KGHSH and CDR2 is LQKENI. V dropped 4 bases and J dropped 3 bases, with 13 bases sitting between them. The CDR3 has 15 amino acids. The CDR3 reads CASSLGNQANQPQHF. CDR3 in DNA: TGTGCCAGCTCACTCGGGAATCAGGCCAATCAGCCCCAGCATTTT.